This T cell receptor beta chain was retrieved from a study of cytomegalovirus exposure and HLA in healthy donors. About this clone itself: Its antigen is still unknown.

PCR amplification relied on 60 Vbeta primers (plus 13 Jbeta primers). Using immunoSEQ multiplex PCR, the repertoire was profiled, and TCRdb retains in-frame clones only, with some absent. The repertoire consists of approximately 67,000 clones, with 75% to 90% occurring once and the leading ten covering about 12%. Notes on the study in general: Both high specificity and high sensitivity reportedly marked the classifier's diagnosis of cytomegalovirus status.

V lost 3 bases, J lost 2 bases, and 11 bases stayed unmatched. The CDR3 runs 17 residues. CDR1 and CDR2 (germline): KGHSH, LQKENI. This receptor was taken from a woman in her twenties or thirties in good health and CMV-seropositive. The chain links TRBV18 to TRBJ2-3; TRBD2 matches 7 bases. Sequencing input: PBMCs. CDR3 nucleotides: TGTGCCAGCTCACCTACCCGGGGGGAAACTTCCACAGATACGCAGTATTTT. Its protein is CASSPTRGETSTDTQYF.